The TCR beta chain under discussion was sequenced for a study of blood T cell repertoires in COVID-19. In the study overall: COVID-19 samples from acute and convalescent phases originated in the United States, Italy and Spain. From T cells, B-cell-depleted T cells, or PBMCs came the material, which was cDNA or gDNA.

This CDR3 is 18 amino acids long. The V segment lost 4 bases and the J segment 9 bases; nucleotides outside the gene matches: 17. Germline loops: CDR1 SGHDT, CDR2 YYEEEE. Authors' methods: Quantification of nucleated cells was approximated via reference gene primer amplification. TCRdb's table, derived via immunoSEQ multiplex PCR, lists solely in-frame clones and lacks some. V and J calls and clone size are as listed in that table; D and trimming were resolved from the DNA. The sample gives tens of thousands of clones, about 83% of which show up once; roughly two fifths is in the top ten. This sequence originates from a man older than 75 with acute or convalescent COVID-19. The chain is built from TRBV5-6 and TRBJ2-3; 13 nucleotides match TRBD2. The sample taken for sequencing was peripheral blood. CDR3 sequence reads: CASSPGTSGARKRITQYF. The CDR3 nucleotides read TGTGCCAGCAGCCCCGGGACTAGCGGGGCCCGGAAACGCATAACGCAGTATTTT.